This TCR beta chain originates from a study of blood T cell repertoires in COVID-19. Study in general: The United States, Italy and Spain were the sources of the acute and convalescent COVID-19 samples. T cells, B-cell-depleted T cells, or PBMCs provided the cDNA or gDNA that served as material.

Seattle's enrolled individuals joined amid active infection and were then monitored longitudinally. Authors' analysis steps: The assay estimated nucleated cells by amplifying reference gene primers. Profiling relied on immunoSEQ multiplex PCR, and the TCRdb table lists in-frame clones only, not all of them. D and trimming come from the DNA, and the V and J calls and clone size come from that table. The sample lists 150,000 or so clones; around 83% were seen once. The receptor comes from a woman aged 60-70 years with COVID-19, enrolled during active disease. Specimen: peripheral blood.

CDR3 sequence (DNA): TGCAGCGTACCCGGGACAGGGGCGACGTCAGTTGGTGGGGGCTACACCTTC. This translates into CSVPGTGATSVGGGYTF. The chain couples TRBV29-1 to TRBJ1-2; 10 nucleotides align to TRBD1. This CDR3 spans 17 amino acids. Germline V gene data show CDR1 as SQVTM and CDR2 as ANQGSEA. V shed 6 bases, J shed 8 bases, and the junction held 21 bases outside the gene matches. Full variable domain (remainder filled in from reference TRBV29-1 and TRBJ1-2): SAVISQKPSRDICQRGTSLTIQCQVDSQVTMMFWYRQQPGQSLTLIATANQGSEATYESGFVIDKFPISRPNLTFSTLTVSNMSPEDSSIYLCSVPGTGATSVGGGYTFGSGTRLTVV.